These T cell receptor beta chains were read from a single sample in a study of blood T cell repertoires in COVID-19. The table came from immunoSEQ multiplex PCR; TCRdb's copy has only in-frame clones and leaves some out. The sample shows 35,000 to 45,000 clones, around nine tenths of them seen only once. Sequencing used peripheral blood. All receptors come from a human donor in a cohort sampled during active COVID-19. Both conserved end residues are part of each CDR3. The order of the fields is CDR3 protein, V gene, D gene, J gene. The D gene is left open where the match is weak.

CASSQEGDSPLHF TRBV4-1 - TRBJ1-6
CASSLLTGGTEAFF TRBV27 TRBD1 TRBJ1-1
CASSPGRVGQYF TRBV7-2 TRBD2 TRBJ2-7
CASSLYPGGNQPQHF TRBV27 - TRBJ1-5
CASSLPQGGTYEQYF TRBV5-1 - TRBJ2-7
CASTKTSGNTIYF TRBV12-3/TRBV12-4 - TRBJ1-3
CASSELRGQTNEKLFF TRBV6-1 - TRBJ1-4
CASSHLTGNSYEQYF TRBV4-3 - TRBJ2-7
CASSLDRYNEKLFF TRBV5-1 - TRBJ1-4
CASSRSGGSDNEQFF TRBV18 TRBD2 TRBJ2-1
CASSLGGLKYQPQHF TRBV5-6 - TRBJ1-5
CASSPPQTGTDTQYF TRBV19 - TRBJ2-3
CASGATGVSNQPQHF TRBV12-5 - TRBJ1-5
CSVEGSQGGTQYF TRBV29-1 - TRBJ2-3
CASSQVGRGPSGGYTF TRBV4-1 TRBD1 TRBJ1-2
CASSPLAGRYEQYF TRBV6-2/TRBV6-3 TRBD2 TRBJ2-7
CASSPPSGNTIYF TRBV7-3 - TRBJ1-3
CATSSGGPLTNEKLFF TRBV10-3 TRBD1 TRBJ1-4
CASSLGQNTGELFF TRBV7-3 - TRBJ2-2
CASVGQGLTQPQHF TRBV6-6 TRBD1 TRBJ1-5
CASSSGRRGVFGETQYF TRBV6-2/TRBV6-3 TRBD2 TRBJ2-5
CASSPLAGHEQYF TRBV3-1/TRBV3-2 - TRBJ2-7
CASSQGHSGGASTDTQYF TRBV4-3 TRBD2 TRBJ2-3
CASSGGSSGNTIYF TRBV6-5 - TRBJ1-3
CASSFLAGGPEETQYF TRBV6-2/TRBV6-3 TRBD2 TRBJ2-5
CASSLSERTGELFF TRBV5-1 - TRBJ2-2
CASTGQGAIGELFF TRBV2 TRBD1 TRBJ2-2
CASSLQQTLYGYTF TRBV5-4 - TRBJ1-2
CASSPLQGNTGELFF TRBV18 - TRBJ2-2
CASSPPGAQETQYF TRBV18 - TRBJ2-5
CASSYRDRAPNQPQHF TRBV7-8 TRBD1 TRBJ1-5
CASSKDRGSNQPQHF TRBV18 - TRBJ1-5
CASSTTGNTIYF TRBV6-6 - TRBJ1-3
CASSLNPGGSRDIQYF TRBV7-3 TRBD1 TRBJ2-4
CASKGGWWNEQFF TRBV27 - TRBJ2-1
CASSSGGGYSGANVLTF TRBV27 - TRBJ2-6